This is a list of T cell receptor beta chains from one sample in a study of cytomegalovirus exposure and HLA in healthy donors. This table comes from immunoSEQ multiplex PCR, and its TCRdb copy is limited to in-frame clones, with some not included. The specimen's table records some 130,000 clones. The material sequenced was PBMCs. These receptors all come from a woman in her 40s in good health and CMV-seropositive. The conserved cysteine and the conserved F or W are not part of the CDR3 here. A D gene is named only where the DNA matches it firmly.

D: -; J: TRBJ1-3; V: TRBV5-4; CDR3: ASSGAGNTIY
D: TRBD1; J: TRBJ2-2; V: TRBV7-6; CDR3: ASSIQGTGELF
D: -; J: TRBJ1-1; V: TRBV7-2; CDR3: ASSLILPVAF
D: -; J: TRBJ1-1; V: TRBV6-5; CDR3: ASKETGYPEAF
D: -; J: TRBJ2-2; V: TRBV19; CDR3: ASSIGRNTGELF
D: TRBD1; J: TRBJ2-2; V: TRBV7-3; CDR3: ASSFNRGSTGELF
D: -; J: TRBJ2-7; V: TRBV7-2; CDR3: ASSLTGIVYEQY
D: -; J: TRBJ1-5; V: TRBV11-1; CDR3: ASSEGRGSNQPQH
D: TRBD2; J: TRBJ2-5; V: TRBV5-1; CDR3: ASSPGLAGGGKTQY
D: TRBD1; J: TRBJ2-1; V: TRBV29-1; CDR3: SAIHRDRAYNEQF
D: TRBD2; J: TRBJ2-7; V: TRBV7-3; CDR3: ASSLGVAGVYEQY
D: TRBD2; J: TRBJ2-1; V: TRBV7-9; CDR3: ASSLTSGVTSSYNEQF